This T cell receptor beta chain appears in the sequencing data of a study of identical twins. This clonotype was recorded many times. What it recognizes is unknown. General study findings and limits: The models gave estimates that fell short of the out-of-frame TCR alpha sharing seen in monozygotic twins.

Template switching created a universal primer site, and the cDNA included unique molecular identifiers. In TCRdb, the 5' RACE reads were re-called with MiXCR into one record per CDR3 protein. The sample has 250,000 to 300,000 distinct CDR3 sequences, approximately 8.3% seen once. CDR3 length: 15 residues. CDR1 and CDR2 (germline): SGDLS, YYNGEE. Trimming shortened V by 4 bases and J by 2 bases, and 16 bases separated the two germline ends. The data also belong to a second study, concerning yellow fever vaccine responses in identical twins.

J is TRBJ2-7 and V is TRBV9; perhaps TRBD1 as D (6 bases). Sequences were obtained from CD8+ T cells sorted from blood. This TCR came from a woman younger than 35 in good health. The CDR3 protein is CASSFEVGQTYEQYF. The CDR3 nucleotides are TGTGCCAGCAGCTTCGAAGTTGGACAGACCTACGAGCAGTACTTC.